Detailed here is one T cell receptor beta chain. The antigen is unknown. The data were taken from a study of T cell responses to AZD1222 COVID-19 vaccine. Study results and limitations: Researchers report vaccine-associated CD4 TCRs spanning spike, with dominance at 160-218 and 743-854. Baseline seropositivity characterized only six AZD1222 recipients. All repertoire sampling was performed exclusively after the peak T cell response.

Libraries were prepared by immunoSEQ multiplex PCR; TCRdb keeps only in-frame clonotypes and omits some of them. The sample shows roughly 120,000 clones, roughly 91% of them seen only once. The germline gives CDR1 MNHEY, CDR2 SVGAGI. After removal of 7 bases from V and 0 bases from J, the junction contained 6 bases not matched to a gene. The CDR3 totals 14 residues. The analysis combined second doses at about 4 or about 12 weeks. The starting material was peripheral blood, obtained 28 days after the second AZD1222 dose. The source is an adult who received the AZD1222 COVID-19 vaccine. The V call is TRBV6-5, the J call TRBJ2-7, with 7 bases fitting TRBD2. CDR3 sequence reads: CASTLGGGSYEQYF. In nucleotides, the CDR3 is TGTGCCAGCACACTTGGGGGGGGCTCCTACGAGCAGTACTTC.